Listed below are T cell receptor beta chains from one sample, sequenced in a study of T-cell reconstitution after alpha-beta-depleted transplantation in children. TCRdb reanalysed the PCR reads using MiXCR and keeps one entry per CDR3 protein. The table records around 60,000 distinct CDR3 sequences, 40% to 45% of them present only once. Here the sequenced sample was PBMCs, mostly from graft donor cells, taken 360 days after TCRalphabeta/CD19-depleted stem cell transplant. The receptors come from a male patient between 10 and 17 years old who had a stem cell transplant for acute lymphoblastic leukemia, so the T cells may come from the graft donor. Both conserved end residues are part of each CDR3. D genes are given only for firm matches. Rows give clone size only sometimes, using once, few, many, or a class for an expanded clone.

clone_size,j_call,v_call,d_call,cdr3_aa,cdr3_nt
-,TRBJ1-2,TRBV20-1,-,CSASSDGYTF,TGCAGTGCTAGTAGTGATGGCTACACCTTC
few,TRBJ2-2,TRBV9,-,CASSDRYTGELFF,TGTGCCAGCAGCGACAGATACACCGGGGAGCTGTTTTTT
few,TRBJ2-3,TRBV6-5,TRBD2,CASSYSLGGLADTQYF,TGTGCCAGCAGTTACTCGTTGGGGGGACTAGCAGATACGCAGTATTTT
-,TRBJ1-4,TRBV12-3/TRBV12-4,TRBD1,CASSFVQGEEKLFF,TGTGCCAGCAGTTTCGTCCAGGGGGAAGAAAAACTGTTTTTT
few,TRBJ2-3,TRBV2,-,CASSDADTQYF,TGTGCCAGCAGTGACGCAGATACGCAGTATTTT
-,TRBJ2-7,TRBV9,TRBD2,CASSARDGGGDEQYF,TGTGCCAGCAGCGCTAGGGACGGCGGGGGTGACGAGCAGTACTTC
-,TRBJ2-7,TRBV6-2/TRBV6-3,-,CASSYYPYEQYF,TGTGCCAGCAGTTACTACCCTTACGAGCAGTACTTC
few,TRBJ2-3,TRBV7-7,-,CASSLGWSVTDTQYF,TGTGCCAGCAGCTTAGGTTGGAGTGTCACAGATACGCAGTATTTT
-,TRBJ2-2,TRBV5-6,TRBD2,CASSFVASGRAGELFF,TGTGCCAGCAGCTTCGTCGCTAGCGGGAGGGCCGGGGAGCTGTTTTTT
-,TRBJ1-1,TRBV12-3/TRBV12-4,-,CASSPYREGKAFF,TGTGCCAGCAGCCCTTATCGGGAAGGGAAAGCTTTCTTT
-,TRBJ2-7,TRBV25-1,-,CASSVQGRNEQYF,TGTGCCAGCAGTGTCCAGGGTCGGAACGAGCAGTACTTC
-,TRBJ2-1,TRBV7-2,-,CASSLARAHPSEQFF,TGTGCCAGCAGCTTAGCGAGGGCCCATCCCAGTGAGCAGTTCTTC
-,TRBJ2-3,TRBV12-3/TRBV12-4,-,CASSFPGLSDTQYF,TGTGCCAGCAGTTTCCCGGGACTGTCAGATACGCAGTATTTT
-,TRBJ2-2,TRBV7-9,-,CASSPGRLTGELFF,TGTGCCAGCAGTCCCGGACGCCTCACCGGGGAGCTGTTTTTT
-,TRBJ2-1,TRBV7-3,TRBD1,CASSNGQGYNEQFF,TGTGCCAGCAGCAATGGACAGGGCTACAATGAGCAGTTCTTC
few,TRBJ1-5,TRBV7-9,-,CASSLGDQPQHF,TGTGCCAGCAGCTTAGGGGATCAGCCCCAGCATTTT
once,TRBJ2-1,TRBV5-5,-,CASSAVRGEQFF,TGTGCCAGCAGCGCTGTACGAGGTGAGCAGTTCTTC
few,TRBJ2-7,TRBV9,-,CASSVGGSPYEQYF,TGTGCCAGCAGCGTAGGGGGTTCTCCCTACGAGCAGTACTTC
few,TRBJ2-1,TRBV11-2,-,CASSLVVGGGGRPNEQFF,TGTGCCAGCAGCTTAGTCGTAGGAGGGGGGGGTCGGCCAAATGAGCAGTTCTTC